This TCR beta chain appears in the sequencing data of a study of glioma-infiltrating T cells after dendritic cell vaccination. The repertoire was sequenced with immunoSEQ multiplex PCR; TCRdb's copy has only in-frame clones and lacks some. The repertoire holds approximately 46,000 clones, with 70% to 90% as singletons. Germline loops: CDR1 MDHEN, CDR2 SYDVKM. This CDR3 is 16 amino acids long. V lost 4 bases, J lost 5 bases, and 12 bases stayed unmatched. Time point denoted: after dendritic cell vaccination, including at tumor progression/relapse. This TCR was recovered from a human donor with glioblastoma. The source was blood, collected after dendritic cell vaccination. V is TRBV28 and J is TRBJ2-7, with 9 bases lining up with TRBD2. The CDR3 DNA sequence: TGTGCCAGCAGTTCCTTCGCGGGAGGGCCTTTCCACGAGCAGTACTTC. Translating it yields CASSSFAGGPFHEQYF. Looking up the rest from reference TRBV28 and TRBJ2-7 gives the full variable domain: DVKVTQSSRYLVKRTGEKVFLECVQDMDHENMFWYRQDPGLGLRLIYFSYDVKMKEKGDIPEGYSVSREKKERFSLILESASTNQTSMYLCASSSFAGGPFHEQYFGPGTRLTVT.